The 9 T cell receptor beta chains below come from one sample, sequenced in a study of a mutant IDH1 vaccine in newly diagnosed glioma. TCRdb keeps only in-frame clones here, not all; method: immunoSEQ multiplex PCR. The sample has about 56,000 clones, around three quarters seen once; the top ten hold 5.3%. No cognate antigen is known for these TCRs. Time point of the sample: week 47, end of study. What each vaccine dose contained was 300 ug of mutant IDH1 20-mer peptide, accompanied by topical imiquimod. Specimen: PBMCs, collected from a glioma patient whose treatment included an IDH1 peptide vaccine. Every receptor here comes from a man aged 50 or older with glioma.

This rearrangement joins TRBV5-1 to TRBJ2-1; D is unclear. V was clipped by 4 bases and J by 7 bases, with 12 bases between them. This CDR3 has 13 amino acids. CDR1 is SGHRS and CDR2 is YFSETQ in the germline V gene. In DNA, the CDR3 is TGCGCCAGCAGCGTAGGAAGTATAAATGAGCAGTTCTTC. Translated: CASSVGSINEQFF.

The genes are TRBV18 and TRBJ2-3; D call uncertain. There are 15 residues in the CDR3. The V end lost 4 bases, the J end lost 0 bases, and 11 bases lay between the germline ends. The germline CDR1 and CDR2 sequences are KGHSH and LQKENI. The CDR3: CASSRQVGSTDTQYF. CDR3 nucleotide sequence: TGTGCCAGCTCACGCCAGGTGGGGAGCACAGATACGCAGTATTTT.

J is TRBJ1-6 and V is TRBV30, with TRBD1 as a possible D gene (5 bases). The length of the CDR3 is 14 residues. Trimming pared 3 bases from V and 9 bases from J, leaving 15 bases between. Germline V gene sequence: CDR1 GTSNPN, CDR2 SVGIG (reference sequence). DNA for the CDR3: TGTGCCTGGAGCATCGGCACGGGGACTTCACCCCTCCACTTT. Protein sequence: CAWSIGTGTSPLHF.

V usage is TRBV27 and J usage is TRBJ2-7; TRBD2 agrees at 7 bases. V trimming: 5 bases; J trimming: 0 bases; junction bases outside the gene matches: 7. Germline V gene lookup returns CDR1 MNHEY and CDR2 SMNVEV (reference sequence). The CDR3 has 15 residues. The CDR3 loop reads CASSHLGGSSYEQYF. CDR3 nucleotides: TGTGCCAGCAGTCACCTGGGGGGGTCCTCCTACGAGCAGTACTTC.

The chain carries TRBV11-1 and TRBJ2-6, with TRBD1 matching over 9 bases. The CDR3 totals 16 residues. Germline V gives CDR1 SGHAT, CDR2 FQDESV (reference sequence). Trimming at V came to 4 bases and at J to 5 bases, leaving 6 bases not matched to a gene. CDR3 residues: CASSSGQGKRANVLTF. CDR3 coding DNA: TGTGCCAGCAGCTCCGGACAGGGGAAGAGGGCCAACGTCCTGACTTTC.

V and J are TRBV9 and TRBJ2-7; TRBD1 matches 7 bases. The V and J ends lost 4 bases and 2 bases, in that order; junction bases with no gene match: 12. Germline V gene data show CDR1 as SGDLS and CDR2 as YYNGEE. The CDR3 is 16 amino acids. CDR3 loop: CASSIGNRGRTYEQYF. The CDR3 DNA reads as TGTGCCAGCAGCATTGGGAACAGGGGCCGAACCTACGAGCAGTACTTC.

The sample holds one count of this clone. V and J are TRBV5-1 and TRBJ1-1; D possibly corresponds to TRBD1 (5 bases). V gave up 2 bases and J gave up 2 bases, with 10 bases separating them. Germline CDR1 is SGHRS and CDR2 is YFSETQ. The CDR3 is made up of 14 amino acids. CDR3 nucleotides: TGCGCCAGCAGCTTTCCGGGACTTAACACTGAAGCTTTCTTT. Translation gives CASSFPGLNTEAFF.

This clone occurred many times. V gene TRBV13 combines with J gene TRBJ2-1, with 9 bases matching TRBD2. The V segment lost 2 bases and the J segment 9 bases; nucleotides outside the gene matches: 8. The CDR3 length is 15 residues. Germline V CDR1 and CDR2: PRHDT, FYEKMQ (reference sequence). The CDR3 DNA reads TGTGCCAGCAGCTTATCTGGCGGGGGGGCCGGTGAGCAGTTCTTC. This gives the protein CASSLSGGGAGEQFF.

The V call is TRBV2, the J call TRBJ2-1, with TRBD1 identical over 9 bases. With 8 bases clipped from V and 4 bases from J, the junction kept 3 bases outside the gene matches. Germline CDR1 and CDR2: SNHLY and FYNNEI. This CDR3 is built from 13 residues. The CDR3 region has the DNA TGTGCCAGCCGGGACAGGGAATACAATGAGCAGTTCTTC. Amino acid sequence: CASRDREYNEQFF.